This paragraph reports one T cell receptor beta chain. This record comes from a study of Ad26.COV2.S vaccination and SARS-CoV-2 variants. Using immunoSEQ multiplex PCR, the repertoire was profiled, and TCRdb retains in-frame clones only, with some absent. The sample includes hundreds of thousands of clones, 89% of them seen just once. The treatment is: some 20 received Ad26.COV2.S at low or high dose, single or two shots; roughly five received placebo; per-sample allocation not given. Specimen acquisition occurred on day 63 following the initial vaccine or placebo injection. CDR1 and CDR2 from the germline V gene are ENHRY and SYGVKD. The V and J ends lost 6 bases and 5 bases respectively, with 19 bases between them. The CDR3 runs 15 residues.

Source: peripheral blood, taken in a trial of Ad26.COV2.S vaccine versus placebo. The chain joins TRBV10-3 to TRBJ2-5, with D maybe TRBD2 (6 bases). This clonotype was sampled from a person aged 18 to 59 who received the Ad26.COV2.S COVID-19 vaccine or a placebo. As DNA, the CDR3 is TGTGCCATCAGACCCGGGACTTCAACGCAGGAGACCCAGTACTTC. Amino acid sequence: CAIRPGTSTQETQYF.